This entry lists 2 T cell receptor beta chains sequenced from one sample in a study of CD8 T cells in ankylosing spondylitis. Study-wide results and limits: A motif of 7 to 9 highly homologous TCR beta variants was seen as apparently characteristic of ankylosing spondylitis blood.

MiXCR was run by TCRdb on the 5' RACE reads, yielding one entry per CDR3 protein. The sample carries roughly 350,000 distinct CDR3 sequences, 7% to 9% recorded once. No antigen has been assigned to these receptors. Sequencing input: blood, either unsorted or a sorted T cell fraction (not recorded which). The source is a male donor with ankylosing spondylitis.

There are a few counts of this clonotype. The V gene is TRBV5-1, the J gene TRBJ1-4; D is possibly TRBD1 (5 bases). V was cut by 0 bases and J by 8 bases, with 11 bases left in between. CDR3 size: 14 residues. Per the germline V gene, CDR1 is SGHRS and CDR2 is YFSETQ. The CDR3 is CASSLEGLQEKLFF. Written as DNA, the CDR3 is TGCGCCAGCAGCTTGGAGGGGTTGCAAGAAAAACTGTTTTTT.

This clonotype was detected ten times or more. As DNA, the CDR3 is TGTGCCAGCAGTGAAGCTGGCAGGGAGGTTAGAGCTTTCTTT. Translating it yields CASSEAGREVRAFF. The rearrangement uses TRBV6-1 and TRBJ1-1, with D possibly TRBD1 on 5 matching bases. Germline V gene lookup returns CDR1 MNHNS and CDR2 SASEGT. CDR3 length: 14 residues. V was cut by 0 bases and J by 10 bases, with 15 bases left in between.